This section outlines one TCR beta chain sequence together with its context. The entry originates in a study of cytomegalovirus exposure and HLA in healthy donors. Trimming stripped 5 bases from V and 7 bases from J, with 14 bases between. CDR3 size: 13 residues. In germline, CDR1 is MNHEY, CDR2 SVGAGI. It was with 60 Vbeta and 13 Jbeta primers that the PCR ran. This table comes from immunoSEQ multiplex PCR, and its TCRdb copy is limited to in-frame clones, with some not included. The sample records about 100,000 clones, approximately 76% being singletons. The clonotype originates from a woman aged 60-70 years in good health and CMV-seropositive. The sample comprised PBMCs. The chain is built from TRBV6-5 and TRBJ1-2; perhaps TRBD1 as D (6 bases). CDR3 nucleotides: TGTGCCAGCAGTCAACCGGGACAAGGTGGCTACACCTTC. It is translated as CASSQPGQGGYTF.